The 21 T cell receptor beta chains presented below share a single source sample, sequenced in a study of T-cell reconstitution after alpha-beta-depleted transplantation in children. This sample's TCRbeta library carried unique molecular identifier barcodes. MiXCR was run by TCRdb on the PCR reads, yielding one entry per CDR3 protein. The repertoire holds more than 85,000 distinct CDR3 sequences, with about 8% as singletons. The source was PBMCs, collected before TCRalphabeta/CD19-depleted stem cell transplant. The receptor set was obtained from a boy between 2 and 10 years old with acute lymphoblastic leukemia, due to receive a stem cell transplant.

The genes are TRBV11-2 and TRBJ1-2; 8 bases map to TRBD1. J lost 5 bases, V lost 3 bases, and 11 bases had no gene match. CDR1 is SGHAT, CDR2 FQNNGV, per germline. This CDR3 region has 16 residues. CDR3 nucleotide sequence: TGTGCCAGCAGCTTCACCGGGACAGGAGTTCTTTATGGCTACACCTTC. Its protein is CASSFTGTGVLYGYTF.

The chain has TRBV23-1 and TRBJ2-7; D is uncertain. TRBV23-1 is labeled an ORF, and its function is uncertain. The CDR3 consists of 16 residues. Trimming stripped 0 bases from V and 6 bases from J, with 18 bases between. The CDR3 region is CASSQSWARMPFEQYF. The CDR3 region has the DNA TGCGCCAGCAGTCAATCGTGGGCCCGAATGCCCTTCGAGCAGTACTTC.

This clonotype was counted ten times or more. The chain joins TRBV5-5 to TRBJ1-1; unclear D gene. V was cut by 2 bases and J by 0 bases, with 8 bases left in between. The CDR3 has 14 amino acids. Germline CDR1 reads SGHKS; CDR2 reads YYEKEE (reference sequence). This CDR3 is CASSFLIMNTEAFF. CDR3 nucleotides: TGTGCCAGCAGCTTCCTTATTATGAACACTGAAGCTTTCTTT.

The CDR3 nucleotides read TGTGCCAGCAGGCAAAGACAGGGGGCGGGTACCGGGGAGCTGTTTTTT. This codes for CASRQRQGAGTGELFF. The chain joins TRBV27 to TRBJ2-2; 10 bases map to TRBD1. Germline values: CDR1 MNHEY, CDR2 SMNVEV (reference sequence). V trimming: 6 bases; J trimming: 5 bases; junction bases outside the gene matches: 9. The CDR3 runs 16 residues.

This clonotype was seen ten or more times. The chain links TRBV12-3 or TRBV12-4 to TRBJ1-5, with D possibly TRBD1 on 6 matching bases. This CDR3 spans 14 amino acids. Trimming shortened V by 6 bases and J by 2 bases, and 11 bases separated the two germline ends. The CDR3 bases are TGTGCCAGCAGACCTAACAGGGGCAATCAGCCCCAGCATTTT. This encodes CASRPNRGNQPQHF.

This clonotype has more than one count but fewer than ten. The chain has TRBV3-1 and TRBJ2-3; 10 positions match TRBD2. After removal of 6 bases from V and 3 bases from J, the junction contained 15 bases not matched to a gene. Per germline, CDR1 LGHDT and CDR2 YNNKEL (reference sequence). CDR3 length equals 18 residues. This chain's CDR3 is CASSFRPTSGVGTDTQYF. The DNA for the CDR3 is TGTGCCAGCAGTTTCCGACCTACTAGCGGGGTGGGTACAGATACGCAGTATTTT.

V usage is TRBV5-6 and J usage is TRBJ1-2; 7 bases are shared with TRBD1. The CDR3 is 16 residues long. From germline, CDR1 is SGHDT and CDR2 YYEEEE. The junction had 9 bases not matched to a gene; V was cut back by 2 bases and J by 2 bases. The CDR3 region is CASSFFFEGANYGYTF. In nucleotides, the CDR3 is TGTGCCAGCAGCTTCTTTTTTGAGGGGGCCAACTATGGCTACACCTTC.

This clonotype has ten or more counts. This chain connects TRBV12-3 or TRBV12-4 to TRBJ2-7; 8 positions agree with TRBD1. The CDR3 has 14 residues. J gave up 6 bases and V 3 bases, and 7 bases lay outside the gene matches. CDR3 nucleotide sequence: TGTGCCAGCAGTTTGGGACAGGCGAGGTTCGAGCAGTACTTC. It codes for CASSLGQARFEQYF.

This clonotype appeared a few times. V is TRBV5-1 and J is TRBJ2-3; 10 nucleotides line up with TRBD2. This CDR3 is 17 amino acids long. Germline values: CDR1 SGHRS, CDR2 YFSETQ. V was clipped by 0 bases and J by 6 bases; unmatched bases: 10. CDR3 in amino acids: CASSLAMIAGGSDTQYF. CDR3 nucleotides: TGCGCCAGCAGCTTGGCCATGATAGCGGGGGGATCCGATACGCAGTATTTT.

The chain combines TRBV7-8 with TRBJ1-1; D might be TRBD1 (5 bases). CDR1 SGHVS and CDR2 FQNEAQ come from the germline V gene. This CDR3 comprises 12 residues. With 5 bases removed from V and 3 bases from J, the gap between germline ends came to 7 bases. CDR3 coding DNA: TGTGCCAGCAGCCGACAGTACACTGAAGCTTTCTTT. Residues: CASSRQYTEAFF.

A few counts support this clonotype. The rearrangement uses TRBV15 and TRBJ2-1, with TRBD2 as a possible D gene (5 bases). With 0 bases removed from V and 4 bases from J, the gap between germline ends came to 7 bases. Germline V gene lookup returns CDR1 LNHNV and CDR2 YYDKDF (reference sequence). The CDR3 consists of 14 residues. CDR3 sequence: CATSREGGYNEQFF. CDR3 bases: TGTGCCACCAGCAGAGAGGGCGGGTACAATGAGCAGTTCTTC.

The chain employs TRBV6-1 and TRBJ1-1, with TRBD1 as a possible D gene (6 bases). Trimming removed 2 bases at V and 0 bases at J, with 19 bases between. CDR3 length equals 18 residues. Germline CDR1 reads MNHNS; CDR2 reads SASEGT. CDR3 in DNA: TGTGCCAGCAGTGAATGGGTCAGGGGAGTGGGGATGAACACTGAAGCTTTCTTT. This gives the protein CASSEWVRGVGMNTEAFF.

V gene TRBV4-3 combines with J gene TRBJ2-5, with D perhaps TRBD2 (6 bases). The germline V gene has CDR1 LGHNA and CDR2 YSLEER. Trimming left V 0 bases short and J 5 bases short, with 10 bases between. This CDR3 is 14 amino acids long. CDR3 in DNA: TGCGCCAGCAGCCAAGAGGAGGGGTGGGAGACCCAGTACTTC. Translating gives CASSQEEGWETQYF.

At least ten counts were recorded for this clonotype. The J gene is TRBJ2-3, the V gene TRBV20-1; 16 bases are shared with TRBD2. The V gene end was trimmed by 5 bases and the J gene end by 3 bases; junction bases not matched to a gene: 8. Germline lookup yields CDR1 DFQATT and CDR2 SNEGSKA (reference sequence). This CDR3 comprises 17 residues. CDR3 coding DNA: TGCAGTGCTCATCAGGGGACTAGCGGGGGGGGGACAGATACGCAGTATTTT. It is translated as CSAHQGTSGGGTDTQYF.

Turning to this clonotype: The conserved phenylalanine or tryptophan is not found at the CDR3 terminus, so this likely reflects a read error. The chain joins TRBV4-3 to TRBJ2-1; 12 nucleotides line up with TRBD2. Per germline, CDR1 LGHNA and CDR2 YSLEER. The CDR3 has 16 amino acids. V was clipped by 2 bases and J by 3 bases; unmatched bases: 2. The CDR3 sequence: CASSQPGLAGYNEQFI. The CDR3 nucleotides read TGCGCCAGCAGCCAACCGGGACTAGCGGGCTACAATGAGCAGTTCATC.

This clonotype has at least ten counts. The chain is built from TRBV5-1 and TRBJ2-5; possibly TRBD2 for D (5 bases). This CDR3 has 14 residues. V lost 0 bases and J 2 bases, leaving 8 bases between the germline ends. Germline CDR1 reads SGHRS; CDR2 reads YFSETQ. This chain's CDR3 is CASSLALAQETQYF. The CDR3 DNA is TGCGCCAGCAGCTTGGCGCTAGCTCAAGAGACCCAGTACTTC. Full variable domain (rest looked up from reference TRBV5-1 and TRBJ2-5): KAGVTQTPRYLIKTRGQQVTLSCSPISGHRSVSWYQQTPGQGLQFLFEYFSETQRNKGNFPGRFSGRQFSNSRSEMNVSTLELGDSALYLCASSLALAQETQYFGPGTRLLVL.

This clonotype was detected a few times. This chain joins TRBV12-3 or TRBV12-4 and TRBJ2-7, with no clear D. V dropped 2 bases and J dropped 2 bases, with 7 bases sitting between them. This CDR3 region has 13 residues. The DNA for the CDR3 is TGTGCCAGCAGTTTACGGCCCCCCTACGAGCAGTACTTC. Its translation: CASSLRPPYEQYF.

This clonotype was observed at least ten times. The chain uses TRBV20-1 and TRBJ2-1; TRBD1 agrees at 8 bases. With 0 bases clipped from V and 14 bases from J, the junction kept 9 bases outside the gene matches. This CDR3 has 13 amino acids. Germline CDR1 reads DFQATT; CDR2 reads SNEGSKA (reference sequence). CDR3 sequence: CSARDDRTGQKFF. The CDR3 region has the DNA TGCAGTGCTAGAGATGATCGGACAGGGCAAAAGTTCTTC.

The chain has TRBV2 and TRBJ2-1; 9 bases are shared with TRBD2. There are 14 residues in the CDR3. Germline CDR1 is SNHLY and CDR2 is FYNNEI. The V gene end was trimmed by 5 bases and the J gene end by 7 bases; junction bases not matched to a gene: 6. The CDR3 reads CASSSGTSRNEQFF. Here the CDR3 DNA reads TGTGCCAGCAGTTCCGGGACTAGCCGGAATGAGCAGTTCTTC.

This clonotype has ten or more counts. The junction does not match germline at one end; this may be a read error. The chain links TRBV10-3 to TRBJ2-5; D assignment may be TRBD1 or TRBD2 (5 bases each). The CDR3 has 14 residues. Germline CDR1 and CDR2: ENHRY and SYGVKD. CDR3 loop: CAISELEGQEAQYF. CDR3 nucleotides: TGTGCCATCAGTGAGTTAGAGGGGCAAGAGGCCCAGTACTTC.

In this sample, this clonotype turned up many times. The rearrangement joins TRBV3-1 to TRBJ2-7; TRBD1 agrees at 7 bases. Losses at the gene ends were 0 bases for V and 3 bases for J; bases not matched to a gene: 8. The CDR3 covers 16 residues. Per the germline V gene, CDR1 is LGHDT and CDR2 is YNNKEL (reference sequence). CDR3 in DNA: TGTGCCAGCAGCCAAGAAGAGAGGACAGGAATCTACGAGCAGTACTTC. Residues: CASSQEERTGIYEQYF.